Included here is one T cell receptor (beta chain) sequence, with context. V was clipped by 4 bases and J by 2 bases; unmatched bases: 6. The CDR3 runs 15 residues. Germline V CDR1 and CDR2: SGHTA, FQGNSA. Methods used by the authors: Estimates of nucleated cell counts were drawn from the amplification of reference gene primers. Assay: immunoSEQ multiplex PCR; the TCRdb copy retains only in-frame clones and omits some. That table supplies the V and J calls and clone size; D and trimming were determined from the DNA. The sample gives 200,000 to 250,000 clones, about nine tenths of which show up once; about 1.8% is in the top ten. These data are taken from a study of blood T cell repertoires in COVID-19. Study information: Acute and convalescent COVID-19 specimens originated in the United States, Italy and Spain. The cDNA or gDNA used as material had been derived from T cells, B-cell-depleted T cells, or PBMCs.

The chain recombines TRBV7-2 with TRBJ2-7, with 9 bases lining up with TRBD2. Input material: peripheral blood. The sequence was collected from a man between 65 and 85 years old with acute or convalescent COVID-19. The chain's CDR3 is CASSSVAGDPYEQYF. The CDR3 bases are TGTGCCAGCAGCTCCGTAGCGGGAGATCCCTACGAGCAGTACTTC.